The T cell receptor (beta chain) described here comes from a study of blood T cell dynamics during melanoma immunotherapy. The CDR3 runs to 17 residues. Germline CDR1 reads ENHRY; CDR2 reads SYGVKD. Trimming took 2 bases from V and 6 from J; bases not matched to a gene: 12. The data were produced by immunoSEQ multiplex PCR, yet TCRdb's version contains in-frame clones alone and is incomplete. The sample comprises approximately 9,500 clones, around 89% of which are singletons, and 9.5% to 13% rests with the top ten. Time point defined: pre-treatment baseline. Specimen: blood, collected from a patient treated with checkpoint blockade. The clonotype originates from a human donor with melanoma. The chain is built from TRBV10-3 and TRBJ2-3; 9 nucleotides agree with TRBD2. The CDR3: CAISERASGIKSDTQYF. CDR3 nucleotide sequence: TGTGCCATCAGTGAGAGGGCTAGCGGGATCAAGTCGGATACGCAGTATTTT.